The 19 T cell receptor beta chains below all came from one sample that was sequenced in a study of T cells in Graves' hyperthyroidism and ophthalmopathy. Amplified TCR beta CDR3 regions derived from RNA transcripts. Initially, a first-round RT-PCR of the TCR CDR3 employed the HTBI primer set. Each CDR3 protein is one row after TCRdb ran MiXCR on the multiplex PCR reads. This table has a few hundred thousand distinct CDR3 sequences, 12% to 15% appearing once. The sample consisted of blood. The receptor set was obtained from a woman in her forties with Graves' ophthalmopathy.

This clonotype has more than one count but fewer than ten. The rearrangement links TRBV5-1 to TRBJ2-3, with D uncertain. Germline CDR1 and CDR2: SGHRS and YFSETQ. V dropped 0 bases and J dropped 5 bases, with 10 bases sitting between them. This CDR3 has 14 amino acids. CDR3 coding DNA: TGCGCCAGCAGCTTGGGAGGTGTGATAGATACGCAGTATTTT. Translating gives CASSLGGVIDTQYF.

This clonotype was seen many times. The chain recombines TRBV2 with TRBJ2-3; a possible D gene is TRBD1 (5 bases). There are 13 residues in the CDR3. The ends were cut back, 6 bases at V and 2 bases at J, with 9 bases in the middle. Germline CDR1 reads SNHLY; CDR2 reads FYNNEI. The DNA for the CDR3 is TGTGCCAGCAGGGGGCGATACACAGATACGCAGTATTTT. This sequence encodes CASRGRYTDTQYF.

The chain uses TRBV20-1 and TRBJ1-5; 7 nucleotides agree with TRBD1. The CDR3 is 12 amino acids. Germline V lookup: CDR1 DFQATT, CDR2 SNEGSKA (reference sequence). V lost 6 bases, J lost 9 bases, and 8 bases stayed unmatched. The DNA of the CDR3 is TGCAGTGCCCACACCGGGGACAGGCCCCAGCATTTT. It encodes CSAHTGDRPQHF.

The genes are TRBV9 and TRBJ1-4, with D maybe TRBD1 (5 bases). V lost 4 bases and J lost 8, with 33 bases in between. The length of the CDR3 is 20 residues. CDR1 SGDLS and CDR2 YYNGEE come from the germline V gene. The CDR3 DNA reads as TGTGCCAGCAGCTTGATAGGGACTGTGCCTAAGTACGGAGTGCTCGAAAAACTGTTTTTT. This encodes CASSLIGTVPKYGVLEKLFF.

The V gene is TRBV2, the J gene TRBJ1-4; D gene unclear. Trimming removed 7 bases from V and 0 bases from J, with 12 bases in between. The CDR3 extends over 15 amino acids. CDR1 and CDR2 (germline): SNHLY, FYNNEI. CDR3 protein: CASKRPGTTNEKLFF. The CDR3 nucleotides read TGTGCCAGCAAACGTCCGGGCACAACTAATGAAAAACTGTTTTTT.

This clonotype has ten or more counts. The CDR3 nucleotides are TGTGCCAGCAGTTTCAAGGTAGCGGGGGGGCAGAGGGCCAACGTCCTGACTTTC. Protein product: CASSFKVAGGQRANVLTF. The J gene is TRBJ2-6, the V gene TRBV12-3 or TRBV12-4, with 11 bases matching TRBD2. V dropped 3 bases and J dropped 5; count of bases not matched to a gene: 9. The CDR3 sequence is 18 residues long.

Concerning this clonotype: The junction does not match germline at one end; this may be a read error. V is TRBV10-2 and J is TRBJ2-3; 9 bases align to TRBD2. This CDR3 has 18 amino acids. CDR1 is WSHSY, CDR2 SAAADI, per germline. CDR3 protein: CARSVLGTSCTSTDTQYF. The CDR3 nucleotides are TGCGCCAGAAGTGTGCTTGGGACTAGCTGTACTAGCACAGATACGCAGTATTTT.

This clonotype showed up many times. The chain has TRBV2 and TRBJ2-4; D uncertain. CDR1 and CDR2 from the germline V gene are SNHLY and FYNNEI. Trimming removed 4 bases from V and 1 base from J, with 11 bases in between. The CDR3 is 15 amino acids. The CDR3 sequence: CASSVESWAKNIQYF. CDR3 coding DNA: TGTGCCAGCAGTGTGGAGAGTTGGGCCAAAAACATTCAGTACTTC.

V is TRBV11-3 and J is TRBJ1-1, with 10 positions matching TRBD1. V was clipped by 0 bases and J by 1 base; unmatched bases: 8. The CDR3 runs to 18 residues. Looked up from germline, CDR1 is SGHNT and CDR2 is YENEEA. The CDR3 DNA reads TGTGCCAGCAGCTTAGAGATATGGGACAGGGGCGAGAACACTGAAGCTTTCTTT. This codes for CASSLEIWDRGENTEAFF.

This clonotype was observed many times. V is TRBV7-9 and J is TRBJ2-5; tentative D call: TRBD2 (5 bases). The germline CDR1 and CDR2 sequences are SEHNR and FQNEAQ (reference sequence). Trimming pared 4 bases from V and 3 bases from J, leaving 6 bases between. This CDR3 contains 12 residues. This chain's CDR3 is CASSWEKETQYF. The CDR3 region has the DNA TGTGCCAGCAGCTGGGAGAAAGAGACCCAGTACTTC.

Many counts were recorded for this clonotype. The chain recombines TRBV27 with TRBJ2-3; tentative D call: TRBD2 (5 bases). CDR3 length: 16 residues. The V gene lost 5 bases and the J gene lost 0 bases, with 15 bases spanning the gap. Germline V gene sequence: CDR1 MNHEY, CDR2 SMNVEV (reference sequence). The CDR3 nucleotides are TGTGCCAGCAGTCCCCTGATAGCGATTAGCACAGATACGCAGTATTTT. Translated: CASSPLIAISTDTQYF.

This clonotype came up many times. This chain joins TRBV7-6 and TRBJ2-4; D call uncertain. Trimming took 0 bases from V and 5 from J, leaving 5 bases between them. Germline lookup yields CDR1 SGHVS and CDR2 FNYEAQ. CDR3 length equals 13 residues. The DNA of the CDR3 is TGTGCCAGCAGCTTAGCGCAGCAAAACATTCAGTACTTC. It yields the protein CASSLAQQNIQYF.

This clonotype was detected many times. V gene TRBV7-9 combines with J gene TRBJ2-1; the match to TRBD2 covers 11 bases. The V segment lost 5 bases and the J segment 3 bases; nucleotides outside the gene matches: 3. Germline V gene data show CDR1 as SEHNR and CDR2 as FQNEAQ (reference sequence). The CDR3 contains 15 residues. The CDR3 region has the DNA TGTGCCAGCAGCCCTCTAGCGGGAGGCTACAATGAGCAGTTCTTC. Translation: CASSPLAGGYNEQFF.

This clonotype was seen repeatedly, ten times or more. This chain connects TRBV6-1 to TRBJ2-2, with 8 bases lining up with TRBD1. V lost 6 bases and J lost 4; bases outside the gene matches: 10. Germline V gene sequence: CDR1 MNHNS, CDR2 SASEGT. There are 16 residues in the CDR3. CDR3 loop: CASRPDRDRFTGELFF. CDR3 coding DNA: TGTGCCAGCAGACCCGACCGGGACAGGTTCACCGGGGAGCTGTTTTTT.

The CDR3 DNA follows: TGTGCCAGCAGGGCCCCTGGGGGCGCTGGAAACACCATATATTTT. Amino acid sequence: CASRAPGGAGNTIYF. The chain couples TRBV6-1 to TRBJ1-3; D perhaps matches TRBD1 (6 bases). The CDR3 length is 15 residues. CDR1 is MNHNS and CDR2 is SASEGT in the germline V gene. V dropped 6 bases and J dropped 2 bases, with 14 bases sitting between them.

This clonotype was counted at least ten times. The chain joins TRBV6-2 or TRBV6-3 to TRBJ2-2; a weak D match, TRBD1 (6 bases). The CDR3 totals 19 residues. CDR1 is MNHEY and CDR2 is SVGEGT in the germline V gene. Trimming left V 3 bases short and J 4 bases short, with 24 bases between. Written as DNA, the CDR3 is TGTGCCAGCAGTTATCCCCACACCGCAACAGGGCGCGGCACCGGGGAGCTGTTTTTT. The encoded protein is CASSYPHTATGRGTGELFF.

The gene calls are TRBV4-2 and TRBJ2-1; D not certain. The CDR3 covers 13 residues. Germline V gives CDR1 LGHNA, CDR2 YNFKEQ. V was shortened by 4 bases and J by 9 bases, with 13 bases between the two germline ends. This chain's CDR3 is CASSRVGLGEQFF. DNA for the CDR3: TGTGCCAGCAGCCGAGTTGGGTTGGGTGAGCAGTTCTTC.

The rearrangement links TRBV27 to TRBJ2-3, with a possible D match to TRBD2 (7 bases). Trimming removed 4 bases from V and 2 bases from J, with 25 bases in between. The CDR3 length is 19 residues. Germline V gene sequence: CDR1 MNHEY, CDR2 SMNVEV (reference sequence). CDR3 sequence: CASSSYRGLQGQVTDTQYF. The CDR3 DNA follows: TGTGCCAGCAGTTCATACCGGGGACTACAGGGTCAAGTCACAGATACGCAGTATTTT.

The V gene is TRBV30, the J gene TRBJ2-2, with 9 bases aligning to TRBD2. Germline loops: CDR1 GTSNPN, CDR2 SVGIG (reference sequence). The CDR3 is 15 residues long. Trimming at V came to 3 bases and at J to 4 bases, leaving 6 bases not matched to a gene. As DNA, the CDR3 is TGTGCCTGGAGCCCCTTTAGCGGGAGCACCGGGGAGCTGTTTTTT. It translates to CAWSPFSGSTGELFF.